The 31 T cell receptor beta chains presented below share a single source sample, sequenced in a study of cytomegalovirus exposure and HLA in healthy donors. This PCR relied on a set of 60 Vbeta primers and 13 Jbeta primers. Generated by immunoSEQ multiplex PCR, the TCRdb table keeps only in-frame clones and is missing some. The table includes about 140,000 clones, 80% to 85% detected once. The specimen sequenced was PBMCs. The receptor source for this set is a boy aged 2 to 9 in good health and CMV-seronegative.

This clone was recorded only once. The chain combines TRBV5-1 with TRBJ2-2; 7 bases are shared with TRBD2. Trimming removed 5 bases from V and 6 bases from J; junction bases left unmatched: 7. Germline V lookup: CDR1 SGHRS, CDR2 YFSETQ. The CDR3 runs 14 residues. DNA for the CDR3: TGCGCCAGCAGTAAGGAGCGGGACTCCGGGGAGCTGTTTTTT. It codes for CASSKERDSGELFF.

This chain links TRBV18 with TRBJ1-1; 7 bases agree with TRBD1. There are 14 residues in the CDR3. From germline, CDR1 is KGHSH and CDR2 LQKENI. V trimming: 4 bases; J trimming: 1 base; junction bases outside the gene matches: 3. The CDR3 sequence is CASSRDSANTEAFF. DNA for the CDR3: TGTGCCAGCTCACGGGACAGTGCGAACACTGAAGCTTTCTTT.

The chain recombines TRBV28 with TRBJ2-4, with 7 bases aligning to TRBD1. The CDR3 spans 15 residues. The germline V gene has CDR1 MDHEN and CDR2 SYDVKM. Unmatched junction bases numbered 9, after V lost 6 bases and J lost 4 bases. The CDR3 DNA reads TGTGCCAGCAGAATGACAGGGTCATGGAAAAACATTCAGTACTTC. Translation: CASRMTGSWKNIQYF.

The chain carries TRBV5-6 and TRBJ2-7; TRBD2 might be the D (6 bases). Germline assignment: CDR1 SGHDT and CDR2 YYEEEE. The CDR3 runs to 15 residues. With 2 bases removed from V and 3 bases from J, the gap between germline ends came to 15 bases. The CDR3 sequence is CASSFFRVGGYEQYF. DNA of the CDR3: TGTGCCAGCAGCTTCTTTAGGGTGGGGGGCTACGAGCAGTACTTC.

The V and J genes are TRBV25-1 and TRBJ1-2; a weak D match, TRBD1 (5 bases). Germline assignment: CDR1 MGHDK and CDR2 SYGVNS. CDR3 length: 12 amino acids. V was pared by 0 bases and J by 8 bases, with 7 bases between. CDR3 DNA: TGTGCCAGCAGTGAATATGGGGCCGGCTACACCTTC. Amino acids: CASSEYGAGYTF.

This sequence joins TRBV19 and TRBJ1-5; no reliable D call. The V end lost 3 bases, the J end lost 3 bases, and 15 bases lay between the germline ends. This CDR3 contains 16 residues. Germline V gene data show CDR1 as LNHDA and CDR2 as SQIVND (reference sequence). CDR3: CASSIPQRTINQPQHF. CDR3 sequence (DNA): TGTGCCAGTAGTATTCCCCAGAGGACTATCAATCAGCCCCAGCATTTT.

This clone showed up just once. The rearrangement uses TRBV6-4 and TRBJ1-2, with a weak D call TRBD1 (5 bases). CDR1 and CDR2 (germline): MRHNA, SNTAGT. The CDR3 spans 12 residues. The V and J ends lost 3 bases and 14 bases respectively, with 16 bases between them. This CDR3 is CASSENGHPLTF. CDR3 in DNA: TGTGCCAGCAGTGAAAATGGACATCCGTTAACCTTC.

The chain combines TRBV18 with TRBJ1-1; D gene ambiguous. Germline CDR1 and CDR2: KGHSH and LQKENI. The CDR3 is 14 residues long. Trimming stripped 3 bases from V and 3 bases from J, with 11 bases between. CDR3 nucleotides: TGTGCCAGCTCACCGATCGGAGGGTACACTGAAGCTTTCTTT. Translating it yields CASSPIGGYTEAFF.

The chain is built from TRBV7-3 and TRBJ2-3; TRBD2 matches at 7 bases. Germline loops: CDR1 SGHTA, CDR2 FQGTGA. The CDR3 has 16 amino acids. Trimming cost V 5 bases and J 0 bases; bases outside gene matches: 8. The CDR3 sequence is CASSKNGGRSTDTQYF. CDR3 bases: TGTGCCAGCAGCAAAAACGGGGGGAGGAGCACAGATACGCAGTATTTT.

At least ten counts were recorded for this clone. This chain uses TRBV6-6 with TRBJ1-2, with 10 bases fitting TRBD1. Germline V gene data show CDR1 as MNHNY and CDR2 as SVGAGI (reference sequence). V gave up 5 bases and J gave up 2 bases; unmatched junction bases: 2. The CDR3 is 14 amino acids. The CDR3 region is CASSQGQGNYGYTF. The CDR3 region has the DNA TGTGCCAGCAGTCAGGGACAGGGGAACTATGGCTACACCTTC.

The V gene is TRBV6-4, the J gene TRBJ1-6, with TRBD1 identical over 8 bases. This CDR3 contains 16 residues. Germline V gene lookup returns CDR1 MRHNA and CDR2 SNTAGT. Unmatched junction bases numbered 13, after V lost 9 bases and J lost 6 bases. The CDR3 loop reads CASREHGTGLNSPLHF. Here the CDR3 DNA reads TGTGCCAGTAGAGAGCACGGGACAGGACTTAATTCACCCCTCCACTTT.

The V and J genes are TRBV4-1 and TRBJ1-2; 7 positions agree with TRBD1. V gave up 1 base and J gave up 7 bases; unmatched junction bases: 12. The CDR3 consists of 16 residues. Germline V gives CDR1 MGHRA, CDR2 YSYEKL. CDR3 region: CASSQGQGNTPGGYTF. The CDR3 DNA sequence: TGCGCCAGCAGCCAAGGACAGGGTAATACCCCCGGTGGCTACACCTTC.

A note on this clone: Its ends do not fully match the called genes, so a read error is possible. The V call is TRBV25-1, the J call TRBJ1-3; unclear D gene. The CDR3 contains 12 residues. Per germline, CDR1 MGHDK and CDR2 SYGVNS. The CDR3 bases are TGTGCCAGCAGTGAATCTGGTGGCACCACATCTTTT. Protein: CASSESGGTTSF.

The V call is TRBV19, the J call TRBJ2-1; TRBD1 aligns across 7 bases. The trim removed 7 bases at V and 0 bases at J, leaving 3 bases unmatched. Germline V gene sequence: CDR1 LNHDA, CDR2 SQIVND (reference sequence). The CDR3 extends over 14 amino acids. CDR3 in amino acids: CASKGQSSYNEQFF. The CDR3 bases are TGTGCCAGTAAGGGACAGAGCTCCTACAATGAGCAGTTCTTC.

The chain carries TRBV5-1 and TRBJ2-1; weak D call: TRBD2 (6 bases). CDR3 length: 15 residues. The germline gives CDR1 SGHRS, CDR2 YFSETQ. V was clipped by 5 bases and J by 3 bases, with 15 bases between them. The CDR3 bases are TGCGCCAGCAGGCGTAGTAGCGGCAACTACAATGAGCAGTTCTTC. This encodes CASRRSSGNYNEQFF.

CDR3 region: CASTPQAGVSNEQFF. For the CDR3, the DNA is TGTGCCAGTACCCCGCAAGCGGGAGTCTCCAATGAGCAGTTCTTC. The genes are TRBV19 and TRBJ2-1; 8 bases align to TRBD2. Germline assignment: CDR1 LNHDA and CDR2 SQIVND (reference sequence). V trimming: 7 bases; J trimming: 6 bases; junction bases outside the gene matches: 11. This CDR3 region has 15 residues.

The rearrangement joins TRBV2 to TRBJ1-5, with 9 bases identical to TRBD1. Looked up from germline, CDR1 is SNHLY and CDR2 is FYNNEI. This CDR3 comprises 14 residues. V trimming: 8 bases; J trimming: 6 bases; junction bases outside the gene matches: 8. The CDR3, as DNA: TGTGCCAGCTCGGGACAGGGAACGGGTCAGCCCCAGCATTTT. This sequence encodes CASSGQGTGQPQHF.

The V and J genes are TRBV4-3 and TRBJ2-7; 11 bases match TRBD2. V was clipped by 3 bases and J by 7 bases; unmatched bases: 11. In germline, CDR1 is LGHNA, CDR2 YSLEER. The CDR3 has 16 amino acids. The CDR3 loop is CASSQGPIAGGWEQYF. CDR3 in DNA: TGCGCCAGCAGCCAGGGACCCATAGCGGGAGGGTGGGAGCAGTACTTC.

The chain couples TRBV1 to TRBJ2-1; the listed D gene, TRBD2, was not tested against the DNA. TRBV1 is recorded as a pseudogene. There are 14 residues in the CDR3. The CDR3, as DNA: TGCACCAGCTTGGGACTGATCTCCTACAATGAGCAGTTCTTC. Amino acid sequence: CTSLGLISYNEQFF.

This chain links TRBV28 with TRBJ1-1, with 9 bases matching TRBD1. The V segment lost 4 bases and the J segment 1 base; nucleotides outside the gene matches: 4. The CDR3 sequence is 15 residues long. Germline CDR1 is MDHEN and CDR2 is SYDVKM. The CDR3 here is CASSSGTGWNTEAFF. CDR3 nucleotides: TGTGCCAGCAGTTCCGGGACAGGGTGGAACACTGAAGCTTTCTTT.

V gene TRBV7-3 combines with J gene TRBJ2-5; tentative D call: TRBD2 (6 bases). This CDR3 is built from 15 residues. Germline CDR1 is SGHTA and CDR2 is FQGTGA. Trimming took 2 bases from V and 1 from J, leaving 11 bases between them. The CDR3 spells CASSLHGGTQETQYF. The DNA for the CDR3 is TGTGCCAGCAGCTTACACGGGGGAACCCAAGAGACCCAGTACTTC. Drawing the rest from reference TRBV7-3 and TRBJ2-5, the complete variable domain is GAGVSQTPSNKVTEKGKYVELRCDPISGHTALYWYRQSLGQGPEFLIYFQGTGAADDSGLPNDRFFAVRPEGSVSTLKIQRTERGDSAVYLCASSLHGGTQETQYFGPGTRLLVL.

J is TRBJ1-6 and V is TRBV18; 7 nucleotides align to TRBD1. Germline assignment: CDR1 KGHSH and CDR2 LQKENI. The J segment lost 5 bases and the V segment lost 4 bases, leaving 14 bases of the junction unmatched. The length of the CDR3 is 18 residues. CDR3 amino acids: CASSHRQGLGANNSPLHF. As DNA, the CDR3 is TGTGCCAGCTCACATCGACAGGGACTGGGTGCTAATAATTCACCCCTCCACTTT.

J is TRBJ2-7 and V is TRBV5-1; 12 nucleotides agree with TRBD2. Trimming removed 0 bases from V and 7 bases from J; junction bases left unmatched: 8. Germline V gives CDR1 SGHRS, CDR2 YFSETQ. This CDR3 region has 16 residues. The CDR3 is CASSLETSGGMGEQYF. CDR3 DNA sequence: TGCGCCAGCAGCTTGGAGACTAGCGGGGGTATGGGGGAGCAGTACTTC.

This clone was seen only once. This chain joins TRBV18 and TRBJ2-5, with TRBD1 as a possible D gene (5 bases). The CDR3 is made up of 14 amino acids. Between the trimmed V and J ends, which lost 6 bases and 0 bases, there was a span of 11 bases. Germline lookup yields CDR1 KGHSH and CDR2 LQKENI. In nucleotides, the CDR3 is TGTGCCAGCTCGGAGCGACAGCACCAAGAGACCCAGTACTTC. Encoded protein: CASSERQHQETQYF.

The genes are TRBV7-2 and TRBJ2-1; 8 bases align to TRBD1. The CDR3 consists of 15 residues. Germline V gene data show CDR1 as SGHTA and CDR2 as FQGNSA. V lost 7 bases to trimming and J lost 3 bases; unmatched junction nucleotides: 8. The chain's CDR3 is CASNIRGTGYNEQFF. The CDR3, as DNA: TGTGCCAGCAACATAAGGGGGACAGGCTACAATGAGCAGTTCTTC.

This chain connects TRBV15 to TRBJ1-4; 11 bases agree with TRBD1. This CDR3 has 16 amino acids. Unmatched junction bases numbered 4, after V lost 2 bases and J lost 5 bases. Germline V gives CDR1 LNHNV, CDR2 YYDKDF (reference sequence). CDR3 loop: CATSRPGTGGNEKLFF. The CDR3, as DNA: TGTGCCACCAGCAGACCGGGGACAGGGGGGAATGAAAAACTGTTTTTT.

The gene calls are TRBV10-3 and TRBJ2-5; TRBD2 aligns across 8 bases. Germline V gene lookup returns CDR1 ENHRY and CDR2 SYGVKD. V shed 2 bases, J shed 7 bases, and the junction held 9 bases outside the gene matches. The CDR3 spans 15 residues. The CDR3 region has the DNA TGTGCCATCAGTGAGGGTAGCGGGACTGCGGCGACCCAGTACTTC. This gives the protein CAISEGSGTAATQYF.

V gene TRBV6-1 combines with J gene TRBJ1-1; no reliable D call. CDR1 is MNHNS, CDR2 SASEGT, per germline. V was clipped by 6 bases and J by 4 bases, with 24 bases between them. The CDR3 is 17 amino acids. The CDR3 here is CASRESDGSIAPTEAFF. DNA for the CDR3: TGTGCCAGCAGAGAAAGCGACGGATCTATAGCCCCCACTGAAGCTTTCTTT.

V and J are TRBV7-8 and TRBJ2-7; 11 bases are a match to TRBD2. The length of the CDR3 is 18 residues. The germline CDR1 and CDR2 sequences are SGHVS and FQNEAQ. V shed 5 bases, J shed 5 bases, and the junction held 17 bases outside the gene matches. This CDR3 reads CASSPFRLAGQSRNEQYF. The CDR3 coding sequence is TGTGCCAGCAGCCCGTTCAGACTAGCGGGGCAGAGTAGGAACGAGCAGTACTTC.

In nucleotides, the CDR3 is TGTGCCAGCAGCTTGGGTGTGTCAGGGAAGAACACTGAAGCTTTCTTT. It is translated as CASSLGVSGKNTEAFF. The chain has TRBV5-5 and TRBJ1-1; tentative D call: TRBD1 (5 bases). This CDR3 contains 16 residues. The germline CDR1 and CDR2 sequences are SGHKS and YYEKEE (reference sequence). The V end lost 0 bases, the J end lost 1 base, and 13 bases lay between the germline ends.

This chain links TRBV5-6 with TRBJ2-7, with D possibly TRBD1 on 6 matching bases. The germline V gene encodes CDR1 SGHDT and CDR2 YYEEEE. This CDR3 spans 14 amino acids. Trimming took off 7 bases at V and 4 bases at J, with 18 bases between the two ends. The CDR3: CASGSSRGRYEQYF. The CDR3 coding sequence is TGTGCCAGCGGTTCCAGCAGGGGCCGATACGAGCAGTACTTC.